The 9 T cell receptor beta chains presented below share a single source sample, sequenced in a study of early T cells in non-severe SARS-CoV-2 infection. TCRdb reanalysed the 5' RACE reads using MiXCR and keeps one entry per CDR3 protein. The sample consists of about 68,000 distinct CDR3 sequences, 11% of them appearing once. The sample comprised whole blood. The receptor source for this set is an adult who was a healthcare worker with PCR-confirmed SARS-CoV-2 infection or an uninfected control (not recorded which).

The chain employs TRBV7-9 and TRBJ2-2, with D maybe TRBD2 (6 bases). V lost 7 bases, J lost 4 bases, and 19 bases lay in between. The CDR3 is 16 amino acids. Germline V gene data show CDR1 as SEHNR and CDR2 as FQNEAQ (reference sequence). The DNA of the CDR3 is TGTGCCAGCACCGGCGGGGCTAGCTCGCTCACCGGGGAGCTGTTTTTT. It yields the protein CASTGGASSLTGELFF.

The chain employs TRBV5-1 and TRBJ2-1, with a weak D call TRBD1 (5 bases). V shed 6 bases and J shed 8 bases, with 15 bases lying between them. This CDR3 has 13 amino acids. Germline assignment: CDR1 SGHRS and CDR2 YFSETQ. The CDR3 sequence: CASNSGQGYEQFF. CDR3 bases: TGCGCCAGCAACTCGGGCCAGGGTTATGAGCAGTTCTTC.

This clonotype has a handful of counts. The chain links TRBV4-1 to TRBJ2-3; D possibly matches TRBD1 or TRBD2 (5 bases each). Germline CDR1 reads MGHRA; CDR2 reads YSYEKL. The CDR3 extends over 13 amino acids. Trimming took off 1 base at V and 6 bases at J, with 8 bases between the two ends. The CDR3 reads CASSQVGEDTQYF. DNA for the CDR3: TGCGCCAGCAGCCAAGTGGGGGAGGATACGCAGTATTTT.

In its sample, this clonotype was seen many times. V gene TRBV20-1 combines with J gene TRBJ2-5; no firm D call. The germline V and J ends were trimmed by 6 bases and 1 base, with 3 bases remaining between them. Germline CDR1 is DFQATT and CDR2 is SNEGSKA (reference sequence). There are 10 residues in the CDR3. The chain's CDR3 is CSATQETQYF. Written as DNA, the CDR3 is TGCAGTGCGACCCAAGAGACCCAGTACTTC.

This clonotype was counted many times. The rearrangement uses TRBV10-3 and TRBJ2-3; D is tentatively TRBD1 or TRBD2 (5 bases each). The V gene's germline CDR1 is ENHRY and CDR2 SYGVKD. V was cut by 6 bases and J by 3 bases, with 16 bases left in between. The CDR3 sequence is 15 residues long. This CDR3 reads CAIRQGESGTDTQYF. The DNA of the CDR3 is TGTGCCATCAGGCAGGGAGAAAGTGGGACAGATACGCAGTATTTT.

The gene calls are TRBV7-8 and TRBJ1-6; tentative D call: TRBD1 (6 bases). The CDR3 totals 15 residues. Per germline, CDR1 SGHVS and CDR2 FQNEAQ. V was trimmed by 2 bases and J by 8 bases, leaving 13 bases between them. The CDR3 bases are TGTGCCAGCAGCTTAACCCGGGACATTTATTCACCCCTCCACTTT. This sequence encodes CASSLTRDIYSPLHF.

A few counts support this clonotype. The chain employs TRBV25-1 and TRBJ2-7, with unresolved D. Germline assignment: CDR1 MGHDK and CDR2 SYGVNS. Trimming removed 3 bases from V and 0 bases from J, with 9 bases in between. The CDR3 extends over 14 amino acids. CDR3 residues: CASSDATTSYEQYF. The CDR3 nucleotides read TGTGCCAGCAGTGATGCTACAACCTCCTACGAGCAGTACTTC.

This chain uses TRBV7-2 with TRBJ1-2, with no clear D. Germline V CDR1 and CDR2: SGHTA, FQGNSA. The V gene lost 4 bases and the J gene lost 3 bases, with 9 bases spanning the gap. This CDR3 is 13 amino acids long. CDR3 in DNA: TGTGCCAGCAGCTCCGCGGAATACTATGGCTACACCTTC. Its translation: CASSSAEYYGYTF. Supplemented by reference TRBV7-2 and TRBJ1-2, the full variable domain reads GAGVSQSPSNKVTEKGKDVELRCDPISGHTALYWYRQSLGQGLEFLIYFQGNSAPDKSGLPSDRFSAERTGGSVSTLTIQRTQQEDSAVYLCASSSAEYYGYTFGSGTRLTVV.

The sample holds a few counts of this clonotype. The genes are TRBV19 and TRBJ1-4; D not resolved. Germline lookup yields CDR1 LNHDA and CDR2 SQIVND (reference sequence). CDR3 length: 16 amino acids. V was shortened by 5 bases and J by 7 bases, with 20 bases between the two germline ends. The CDR3 bases are TGTGCCAGTAGTTCCGTCCCTGGGCGACAATTTGAAAAACTGTTTTTT. Protein: CASSSVPGRQFEKLFF.